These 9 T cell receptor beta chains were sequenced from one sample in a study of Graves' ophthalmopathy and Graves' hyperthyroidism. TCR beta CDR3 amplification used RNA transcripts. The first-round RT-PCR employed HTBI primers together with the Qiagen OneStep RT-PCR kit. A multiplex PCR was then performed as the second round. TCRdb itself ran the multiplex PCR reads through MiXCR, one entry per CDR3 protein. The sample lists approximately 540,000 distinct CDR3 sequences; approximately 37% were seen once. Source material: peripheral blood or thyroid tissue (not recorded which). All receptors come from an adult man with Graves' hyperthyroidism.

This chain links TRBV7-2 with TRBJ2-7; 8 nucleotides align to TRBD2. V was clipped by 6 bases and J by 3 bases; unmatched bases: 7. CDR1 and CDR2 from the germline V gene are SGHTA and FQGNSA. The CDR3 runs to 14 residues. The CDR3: CASSYLSGVYEQYF. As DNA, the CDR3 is TGTGCCAGCAGTTACCTTAGCGGGGTCTACGAGCAGTACTTC.

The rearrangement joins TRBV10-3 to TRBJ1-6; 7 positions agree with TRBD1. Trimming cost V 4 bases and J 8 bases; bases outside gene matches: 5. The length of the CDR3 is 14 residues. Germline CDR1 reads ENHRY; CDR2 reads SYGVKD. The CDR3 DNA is TGTGCCATCAGTGGACAGGGTGTAGATTCACCCCTCCACTTT. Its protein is CAISGQGVDSPLHF.

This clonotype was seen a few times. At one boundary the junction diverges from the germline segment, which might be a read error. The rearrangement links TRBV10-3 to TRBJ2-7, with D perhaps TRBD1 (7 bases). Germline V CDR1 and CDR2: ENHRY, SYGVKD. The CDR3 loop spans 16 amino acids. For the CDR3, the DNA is TGTGCCAGCAGTGAATGGGTACAGGGGACTTCCTACGAGCAGTACTTC. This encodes CASSEWVQGTSYEQYF.

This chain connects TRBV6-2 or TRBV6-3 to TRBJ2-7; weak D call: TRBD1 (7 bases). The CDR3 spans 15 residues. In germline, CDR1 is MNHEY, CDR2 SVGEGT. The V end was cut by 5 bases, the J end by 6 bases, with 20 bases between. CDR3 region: CASSDLGRGESEQYF. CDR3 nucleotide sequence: TGTGCCAGCAGTGATCTCGGCAGGGGGGAATCCGAGCAGTACTTC.

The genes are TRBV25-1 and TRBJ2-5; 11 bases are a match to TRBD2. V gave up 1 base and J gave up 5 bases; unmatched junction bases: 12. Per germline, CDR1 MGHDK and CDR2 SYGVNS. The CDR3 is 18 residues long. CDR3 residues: CASSEWDLAGGSAETQYF. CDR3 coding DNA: TGTGCCAGCAGTGAATGGGACCTAGCGGGAGGTTCGGCTGAGACCCAGTACTTC.

CDR3 region: CASSCHRAGEETQYF. CDR3 nucleotide sequence: TGTGCCAGCAGCTGTCACAGGGCAGGGGAAGAGACCCAGTACTTC. The V call is TRBV7-2, the J call TRBJ2-5, with a weak D call TRBD1 (6 bases). V lost 4 bases to trimming and J lost 3 bases, with 15 bases between them. The V gene's germline CDR1 is SGHTA and CDR2 FQGNSA. There are 15 residues in the CDR3. Based on the CDR3 plus reference TRBV7-2 and TRBJ2-5, the full variable domain is GAGVSQSPSNKVTEKGKDVELRCDPISGHTALYWYRQSLGQGLEFLIYFQGNSAPDKSGLPSDRFSAERTGGSVSTLTIQRTQQEDSAVYLCASSCHRAGEETQYFGPGTRLLVL.

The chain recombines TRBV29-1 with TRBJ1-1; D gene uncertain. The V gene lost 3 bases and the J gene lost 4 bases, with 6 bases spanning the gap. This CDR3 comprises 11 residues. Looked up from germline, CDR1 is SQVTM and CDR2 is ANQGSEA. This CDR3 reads CSVEVGTEAFF. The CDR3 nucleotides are TGCAGCGTTGAGGTCGGCACTGAAGCTTTCTTT.

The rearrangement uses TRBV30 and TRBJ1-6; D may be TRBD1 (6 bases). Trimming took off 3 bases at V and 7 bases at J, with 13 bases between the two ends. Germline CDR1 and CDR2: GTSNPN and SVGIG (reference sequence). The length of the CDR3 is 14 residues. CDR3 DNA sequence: TGTGCCTGGAGCGGGACACCGGAAAATTCACCCCTCCACTTT. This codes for CAWSGTPENSPLHF.

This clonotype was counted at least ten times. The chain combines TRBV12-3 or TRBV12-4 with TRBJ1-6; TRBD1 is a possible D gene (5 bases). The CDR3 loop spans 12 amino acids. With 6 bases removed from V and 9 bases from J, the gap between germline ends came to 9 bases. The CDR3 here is CASRSGGSPLHF. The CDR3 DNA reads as TGTGCCAGCAGGTCCGGGGGTTCACCCCTCCACTTT.